This TCR beta chain appears in the sequencing data of a study of somatic mutations in cytotoxic T cells in rheumatoid arthritis. Study-wide points: The study found CD8+ clonality increased with age in rheumatoid arthritis patients, not healthy controls.

Regarding this clone: Its antigen is not identified.

TCRdb's copy holds only in-frame clones and misses some; the assay was immunoSEQ multiplex PCR. This table holds under 25,000 clones, 85% found once. The CDR3 has 15 amino acids. Trimming removed 2 bases from V and 4 bases from J, with 13 bases in between. The sequence was collected from a middle-aged woman with rheumatoid arthritis. Sequencing was carried out using CD8+ T cells sorted from blood. This chain connects TRBV5-3 to TRBJ2-1, with D possibly being TRBD1 (7 bases). TRBV5-3 is identified as an open reading frame with a role that is uncertain. CDR3 region: CARSLSPGGYNEQFF. The CDR3 region has the DNA TGTGCCAGAAGCTTATCCCCAGGGGGGTACAATGAGCAGTTCTTC.